The rows below give T cell receptor beta chains drawn from one sample of a study of early T cells in non-severe SARS-CoV-2 infection. MiXCR, run by TCRdb on the 5' RACE reads, gives a single entry per CDR3 protein. The sample includes about 110,000 distinct CDR3 sequences, 12% seen only once; the top ten take 3% to 3.5%. Sequencing used whole blood. Source of these receptors: an adult who was a healthcare worker with PCR-confirmed SARS-CoV-2 infection or an uninfected control (not recorded which). Each CDR3 is given with its conserved first and last residue. A D gene is named only where the DNA matches it firmly. Expanded clones get a size class; other rows say once, few or many, or leave the size out.

D gene	J gene	V gene	clone size	CDR3 DNA	CDR3 protein
.	TRBJ2-7	TRBV30	many	TGTGCCTGGAGTAGGGGGGAGGGCCAGTACGAGCAGTACTTC	CAWSRGEGQYEQYF
.	TRBJ1-1	TRBV5-1	.	TGCGCCAGCAGCTCCAGGGACGGAGCTAACACTGAAGCTTTCTTT	CASSSRDGANTEAFF
.	TRBJ1-6	TRBV7-9	.	TGTGCCAGCAGCTTAGGGGATTCACCCCTCCACTTT	CASSLGDSPLHF
.	TRBJ1-1	TRBV20-1	few	TGCAGTGCTAGAGGCCAGGTAACCACTGAAGCTTTCTTT	CSARGQVTTEAFF
.	TRBJ1-1	TRBV7-3	many	TGTGCCAGCAGCTTTACAGTTAGTAACACTGAAGCTTTCTTT	CASSFTVSNTEAFF
.	TRBJ2-7	TRBV13	many	TGTGCCAGCAGCTTAGTTCCGGGGGGCCCGACAGGGATTACCTACGAGCAGTACTTC	CASSLVPGGPTGITYEQYF
.	TRBJ1-3	TRBV14	few	TGTGCCAGCAGCCATCGCGCCGGCACCCGCTCTGGAAACACCATATATTTT	CASSHRAGTRSGNTIYF
TRBD1	TRBJ1-3	TRBV7-9	many	TGTGCCAGCAGCTCCCCCCGAGACAGGGACTCCAATTTTGGAAACACCATATATTTT	CASSSPRDRDSNFGNTIYF
.	TRBJ2-2	TRBV6-2/TRBV6-3	many	TGTGCCAGCAGCCAGGACACTATCACCGGGGAGCTGTTTTTT	CASSQDTITGELFF
TRBD1	TRBJ2-3	TRBV24-1	many	TGTGCCACCAGTGACCTCACCGGGACAGCAGACACAGATACGCAGTATTTT	CATSDLTGTADTDTQYF
.	TRBJ1-2	TRBV28	.	TGTGCCAGCAGTCGAGCTTCTGGCTACACCTTC	CASSRASGYTF
.	TRBJ1-5	TRBV9	few	TGTGCCAGCAGCGTAGGACACGATAGCAATCAGCCCCAGCATTTT	CASSVGHDSNQPQHF
.	TRBJ1-2	TRBV5-6	.	TGTGCCAGCAGCTTCGACCACGACAACAAGGAGCTCTATGGCTACACCTTC	CASSFDHDNKELYGYTF
.	TRBJ2-1	TRBV28	many	TGTGCCAGCAGTTCTGGAGGTGGCCCGAATAATGAGCAGTTCTTC	CASSSGGGPNNEQFF
TRBD2	TRBJ2-3	TRBV28	.	TGTGCCAGCAGTTCACCGTCTCTGGCGGGGGGTTTTTCAGATACGCAGTATTTT	CASSSPSLAGGFSDTQYF
.	TRBJ2-2	TRBV5-1	few	TGCGCCAGCAGCATAAACTCGAACACCGGGGAGCTGTTTTTT	CASSINSNTGELFF
.	TRBJ2-2	TRBV6-4	few	TGTGCCAGCAGACTCAGGGGAAACACCGGGGAGCTGTTTTTT	CASRLRGNTGELFF
TRBD1	TRBJ1-5	TRBV6-1	many	TGTGCCAGCAGTGAAGGGACAGGGGGCCTGCCCCAGCATTTT	CASSEGTGGLPQHF
TRBD1	TRBJ2-7	TRBV6-5	.	TGTGCCAGCAGTTACAAGGCAGGGGGATCGTACGAGCAGTACTTC	CASSYKAGGSYEQYF
.	TRBJ1-1	TRBV13	many	TGTGCCAGCAGCCGCCGAAGTGGAGGCCGGAACACTGAAGCTTTCTTT	CASSRRSGGRNTEAFF
.	TRBJ1-1	TRBV15	many	TGTGCCACCAGCAGTGGGGCGGACAGATTCCCGACTGAAGCTTTCTTT	CATSSGADRFPTEAFF
.	TRBJ2-1	TRBV27	many	TGTGCCAGCAGTTTGGGAAGCACAAGGCGGCTGGTGCAGTTCTTC	CASSLGSTRRLVQFF
TRBD2	TRBJ2-7	TRBV7-9	many	TGTGCCAGCAGCTTTCGGCTAGCGGGGCCGTACGAGCAGTACTTC	CASSFRLAGPYEQYF
TRBD2	TRBJ2-1	TRBV5-1	.	TGCGCCAGCAACCGCGGACTAGCGGGAGACCCCGCCTACAATGAGCAGTTCTTC	CASNRGLAGDPAYNEQFF
TRBD2	TRBJ2-3	TRBV7-9	many	TGTGCCAGCAGCATGCCGGGACTAGCGGGTGAGAGCACAGATACGCAGTATTTT	CASSMPGLAGESTDTQYF
.	TRBJ2-3	TRBV19	few	TGTGCCAGCTCTGCGGTGAGCACAGATACGCAGTATTTT	CASSAVSTDTQYF
TRBD2	TRBJ2-1	TRBV5-1	few	TGCGCCAGCAGCTGGACTAGCGCCAGCTCCTACAATGAGCAGTTCTTC	CASSWTSASSYNEQFF
TRBD1	TRBJ2-7	TRBV11-2	many	TGTGCCAGCAGCTTCACAGGGGGGCACGAGCAGTACTTC	CASSFTGGHEQYF
.	TRBJ2-7	TRBV11-2	many	TGTGCCAGCAGCCAAGGAGGGGGCTCCTACGAGCAGTACTTC	CASSQGGGSYEQYF
TRBD1	TRBJ2-3	TRBV6-6	many	TGTGCCAGCAGTTACTCGACCGGGACAGGGGGGTATTTT	CASSYSTGTGGYF
.	TRBJ2-3	TRBV7-3	.	TGTGCCAGCAGCCGGGGGCTAGCGAAGAGCACAGATACGCAGTATTTT	CASSRGLAKSTDTQYF
.	TRBJ1-6	TRBV9	few	TGTGCCAGCAGCGTAGACTCCAGGGCGGGTAATTCACCCCTCCACTTT	CASSVDSRAGNSPLHF
.	TRBJ1-2	TRBV10-2	many	TGCGCCAGCAGTGAGTTGGGATGGGGGTCTATCTATGGCTACACCTTC	CASSELGWGSIYGYTF
.	TRBJ2-5	TRBV14	many	TGTGCCAGCAGCCAAGAGCTCGGGGAGACCCAGTACTTC	CASSQELGETQYF
TRBD2	TRBJ2-1	TRBV29-1	many	TGCAGCGTCCGACTAGCGGGGACGTACAATGAGCAGTTCTTC	CSVRLAGTYNEQFF
.	TRBJ2-5	TRBV11-2	many	TGTGCCAGCAGCTTAGGCACTACCGAGACCCAGTACTTC	CASSLGTTETQYF
TRBD2	TRBJ2-1	TRBV7-9	many	TGTGCCAGCAGCTTAAGCCTAGCGGGGTACAATGAGCAGTTCTTC	CASSLSLAGYNEQFF
.	TRBJ2-7	TRBV7-8	many	TGTGCCAGCAGCTTAGTTTTGGCTTACGAGCAGTACTTC	CASSLVLAYEQYF
TRBD1	TRBJ1-4	TRBV7-6	.	TGTGCCAGCAGCCCCGGACAGGGGCCCGAAAAACTGTTTTTT	CASSPGQGPEKLFF
.	TRBJ1-6	TRBV18	few	TGTGCCAGCTCACCACACCCCCCCTTAGAATCACCCCTCCACTTT	CASSPHPPLESPLHF
.	TRBJ1-2	TRBV18	.	TGTGCCAGCTCACCACCGTCGGCGGATTATGGCTACACCTTC	CASSPPSADYGYTF